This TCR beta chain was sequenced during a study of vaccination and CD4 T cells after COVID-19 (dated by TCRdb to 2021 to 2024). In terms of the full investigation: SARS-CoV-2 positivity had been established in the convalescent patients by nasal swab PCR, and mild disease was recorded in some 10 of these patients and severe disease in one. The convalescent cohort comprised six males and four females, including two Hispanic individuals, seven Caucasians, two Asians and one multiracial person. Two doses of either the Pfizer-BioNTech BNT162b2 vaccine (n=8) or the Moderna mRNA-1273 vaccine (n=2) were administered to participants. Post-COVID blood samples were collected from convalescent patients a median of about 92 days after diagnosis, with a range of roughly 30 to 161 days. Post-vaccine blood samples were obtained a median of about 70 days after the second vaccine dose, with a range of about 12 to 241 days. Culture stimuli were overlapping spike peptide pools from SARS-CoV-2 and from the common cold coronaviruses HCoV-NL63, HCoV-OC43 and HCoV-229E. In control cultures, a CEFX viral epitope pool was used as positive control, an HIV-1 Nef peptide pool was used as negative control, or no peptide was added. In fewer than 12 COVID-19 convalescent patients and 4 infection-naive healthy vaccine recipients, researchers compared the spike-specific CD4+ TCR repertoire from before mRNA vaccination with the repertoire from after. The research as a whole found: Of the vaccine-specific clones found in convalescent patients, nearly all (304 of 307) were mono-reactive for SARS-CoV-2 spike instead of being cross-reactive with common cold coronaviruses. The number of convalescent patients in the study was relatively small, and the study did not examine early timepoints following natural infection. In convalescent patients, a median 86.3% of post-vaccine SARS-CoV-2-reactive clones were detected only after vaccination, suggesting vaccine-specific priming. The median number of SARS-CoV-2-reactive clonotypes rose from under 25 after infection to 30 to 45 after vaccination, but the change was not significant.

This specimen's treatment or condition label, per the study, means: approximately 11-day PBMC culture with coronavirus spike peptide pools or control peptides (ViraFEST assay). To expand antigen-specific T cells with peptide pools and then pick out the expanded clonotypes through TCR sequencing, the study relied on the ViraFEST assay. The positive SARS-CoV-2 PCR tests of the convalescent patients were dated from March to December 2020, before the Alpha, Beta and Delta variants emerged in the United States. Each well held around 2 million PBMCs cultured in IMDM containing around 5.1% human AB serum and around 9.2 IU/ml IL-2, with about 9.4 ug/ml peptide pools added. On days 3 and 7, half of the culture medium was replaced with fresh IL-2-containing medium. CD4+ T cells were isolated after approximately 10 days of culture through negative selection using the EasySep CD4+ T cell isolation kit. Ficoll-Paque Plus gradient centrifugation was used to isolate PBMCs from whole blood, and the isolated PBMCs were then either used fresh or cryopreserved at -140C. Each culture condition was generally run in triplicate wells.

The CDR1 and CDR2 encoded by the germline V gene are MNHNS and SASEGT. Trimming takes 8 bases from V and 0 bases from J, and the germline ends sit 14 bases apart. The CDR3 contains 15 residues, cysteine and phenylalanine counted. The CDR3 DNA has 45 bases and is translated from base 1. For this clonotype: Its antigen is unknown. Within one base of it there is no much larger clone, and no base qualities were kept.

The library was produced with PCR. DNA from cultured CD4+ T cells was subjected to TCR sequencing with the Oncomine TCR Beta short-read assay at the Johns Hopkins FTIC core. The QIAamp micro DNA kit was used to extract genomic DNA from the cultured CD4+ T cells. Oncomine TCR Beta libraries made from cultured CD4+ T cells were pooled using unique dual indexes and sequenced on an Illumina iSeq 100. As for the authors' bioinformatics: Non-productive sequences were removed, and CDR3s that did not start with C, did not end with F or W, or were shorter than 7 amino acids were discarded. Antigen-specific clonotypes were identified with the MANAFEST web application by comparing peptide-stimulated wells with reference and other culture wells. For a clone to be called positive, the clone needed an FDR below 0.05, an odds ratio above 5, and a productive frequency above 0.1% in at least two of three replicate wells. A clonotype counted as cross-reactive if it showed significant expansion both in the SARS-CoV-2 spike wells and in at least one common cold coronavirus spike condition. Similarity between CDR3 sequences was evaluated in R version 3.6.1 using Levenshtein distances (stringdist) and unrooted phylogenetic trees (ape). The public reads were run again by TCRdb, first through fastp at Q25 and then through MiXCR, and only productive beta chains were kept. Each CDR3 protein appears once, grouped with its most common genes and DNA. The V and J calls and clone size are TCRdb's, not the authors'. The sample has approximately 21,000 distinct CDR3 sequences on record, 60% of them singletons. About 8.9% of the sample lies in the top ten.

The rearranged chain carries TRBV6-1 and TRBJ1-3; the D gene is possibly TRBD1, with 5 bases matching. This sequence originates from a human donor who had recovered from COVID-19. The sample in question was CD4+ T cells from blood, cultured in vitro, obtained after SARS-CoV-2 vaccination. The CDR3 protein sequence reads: CASGTSFGSGNTIYF. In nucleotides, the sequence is TGTGCCAGCGGGACCTCATTTGGCTCTGGAAACACCATATATTTT.